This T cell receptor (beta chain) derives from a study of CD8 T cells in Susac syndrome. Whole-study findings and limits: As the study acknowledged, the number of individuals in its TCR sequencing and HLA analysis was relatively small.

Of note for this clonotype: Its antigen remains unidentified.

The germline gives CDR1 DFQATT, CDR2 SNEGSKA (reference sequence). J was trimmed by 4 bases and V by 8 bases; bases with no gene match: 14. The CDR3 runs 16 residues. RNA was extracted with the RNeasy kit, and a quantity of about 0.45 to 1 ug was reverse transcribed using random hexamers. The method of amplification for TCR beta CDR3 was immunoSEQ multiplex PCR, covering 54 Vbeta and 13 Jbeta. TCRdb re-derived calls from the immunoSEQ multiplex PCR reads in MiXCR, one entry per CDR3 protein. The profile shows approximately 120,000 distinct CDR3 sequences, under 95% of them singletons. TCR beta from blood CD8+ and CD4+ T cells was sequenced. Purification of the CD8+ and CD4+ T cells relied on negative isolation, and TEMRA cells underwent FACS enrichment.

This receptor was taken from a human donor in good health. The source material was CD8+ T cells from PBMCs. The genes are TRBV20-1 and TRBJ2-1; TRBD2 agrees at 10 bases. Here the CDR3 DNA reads TGCAGTCCTTACCCAGCGGGGGGGCCAAGGTACAATGAGCAGTTCTTC. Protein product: CSPYPAGGPRYNEQFF.